Presented here are 14 T cell receptor beta chains from one specimen sequenced in a study of radiotherapy plus CTLA-4 blockade in lung cancer. Clones were sequenced by immunoSEQ multiplex PCR, and TCRdb holds only the in-frame ones, with some missing. The sample includes about 54,000 clones, around 85% of them seen just once. The sequencing here drew on peripheral blood, taken from a patient treated with radiotherapy plus ipilimumab. The receptors were sampled from a human donor with non-small cell lung cancer who had a partial response to radiotherapy plus ipilimumab.

The CDR3 DNA sequence: TGTGCCAGCAGTTTATGGGCGGGTCGGACTGAAGCTTTCTTT. It encodes CASSLWAGRTEAFF. The chain carries TRBV28 and TRBJ1-1; D is undetermined. This CDR3 is 14 amino acids long. Germline V gives CDR1 MDHEN, CDR2 SYDVKM. The V gene lost 0 bases and the J gene lost 5 bases, with 10 bases spanning the gap. Full variable domain (missing parts from reference TRBV28 and TRBJ1-1): DVKVTQSSRYLVKRTGEKVFLECVQDMDHENMFWYRQDPGLGLRLIYFSYDVKMKEKGDIPEGYSVSREKKERFSLILESASTNQTSMYLCASSLWAGRTEAFFGQGTRLTVV.

The chain joins TRBV28 to TRBJ2-5; 9 positions match TRBD1. The V and J ends lost 5 bases and 5 bases, in that order; junction bases with no gene match: 9. The CDR3 runs to 15 residues. Germline-derived CDR1 and CDR2 are MDHEN and SYDVKM. In DNA form, the CDR3 reads TGTGCCAGCAGTAGCGGACAGGGGTCGTTCGAGACCCAGTACTTC. Protein sequence: CASSSGQGSFETQYF.

The V call is TRBV14, the J call TRBJ2-1; D call uncertain. Germline loops: CDR1 SGHDN, CDR2 FVKESK. V was clipped by 4 bases and J by 3 bases, with 13 bases between them. The CDR3 has 15 residues. CDR3 region: CASSPFMLSYNEQFF. In DNA form, the CDR3 reads TGTGCCAGCAGCCCGTTTATGCTTAGCTACAATGAGCAGTTCTTC.

The chain's CDR3 is CASSVFNNEQFF. The CDR3 nucleotides read TGTGCCAGCAGTGTTTTTAACAATGAGCAGTTCTTC. The chain is built from TRBV6-1 and TRBJ2-1; D is ambiguous. Trimming took 4 bases from V and 5 from J, leaving 6 bases between them. Looked up from germline, CDR1 is MNHNS and CDR2 is SASEGT. CDR3 length: 12 residues.

This sequence joins TRBV11-3 and TRBJ1-1; no clear D. V was clipped by 1 base and J by 4 bases, with 7 bases between them. The CDR3 extends over 13 amino acids. Per germline, CDR1 SGHNT and CDR2 YENEEA. CDR3 nucleotide sequence: TGTGCCAGCAGCTTAGGGGCTGTCACTGAAGCTTTCTTT. It is translated as CASSLGAVTEAFF.

The table lists this clone with a count of one. The rearrangement uses TRBV2 and TRBJ2-2, with TRBD1 matching over 7 bases. Germline CDR1 reads SNHLY; CDR2 reads FYNNEI. This CDR3 contains 18 residues. Trimming at V came to 1 base and at J to 0 bases, leaving 8 bases not matched to a gene. CDR3 residues: CASSEGGRGTANTGELFF. The CDR3 DNA is TGTGCCAGCAGTGAAGGGGGTAGAGGGACAGCGAACACCGGGGAGCTGTTTTTT.

CDR3 sequence reads: CASRTGTANTGELFF. The CDR3 nucleotides are TGTGCCAGCAGAACCGGGACAGCGAACACCGGGGAGCTGTTTTTT. The chain combines TRBV9 with TRBJ2-2; TRBD1 agrees at 7 bases. Germline CDR1 reads SGDLS; CDR2 reads YYNGEE. The V gene end was trimmed by 5 bases and the J gene end by 0 bases; junction bases not matched to a gene: 4. CDR3 length: 15 residues. Based on the CDR3 plus reference TRBV9 and TRBJ2-2, the full variable domain is DSGVTQTPKHLITATGQRVTLRCSPRSGDLSVYWYQQSLDQGLQFLIQYYNGEERAKGNILERFSAQQFPDLHSELNLSSLELGDSALYFCASRTGTANTGELFFGEGSRLTVL.

This sequence joins TRBV28 and TRBJ1-1, with a tentative D call TRBD1 (6 bases). The CDR3 loop spans 14 amino acids. V lost 6 bases to trimming and J lost 1 base, with 12 bases between them. Germline CDR1 is MDHEN and CDR2 is SYDVKM. The CDR3 nucleotides read TGTGCCAGCAGACCGCCGGGACAGAACACTGAAGCTTTCTTT. Encoded protein: CASRPPGQNTEAFF.

This chain uses TRBV7-9 with TRBJ2-5, with D unresolved. The assigned J gene may be wrong: the sequence end matches TRBJ2-7 better. The CDR3 extends over 14 amino acids. From germline, CDR1 is SEHNR and CDR2 FQNEAQ (reference sequence). CDR3 in amino acids: CASSSPLAAHEQYF. CDR3 sequence (DNA): TGTGCCAGCAGCTCTCCCCTCGCGGCCCACGAGCAGTACTTC.

The chain links TRBV7-9 to TRBJ1-1; the match to TRBD1 covers 12 bases. CDR3 length: 19 residues. With 8 bases clipped from V and 6 bases from J, the junction kept 22 bases outside the gene matches. Germline CDR1 and CDR2: SEHNR and FQNEAQ (reference sequence). The CDR3 nucleotides are TGTGCCAGCGGTCCGGGACAGGGGGCGCGTTTACCATTTTACGCTGAAGCTTTCTTT. Translating gives CASGPGQGARLPFYAEAFF.

The rearrangement links TRBV18 to TRBJ1-1, with D perhaps matching TRBD1 (5 bases). The CDR3 totals 11 residues. Germline V gene lookup returns CDR1 KGHSH and CDR2 LQKENI. Trimming removed 2 bases from V and 8 bases from J, with 6 bases in between. The CDR3 DNA sequence: TGTGCCAGCTCACCAGGGGGGGAAGCTTTCTTT. This sequence encodes CASSPGGEAFF.

J is TRBJ1-6 and V is TRBV27, with TRBD1 identical over 10 bases. The CDR3 has 15 amino acids. V lost 4 bases and J lost 7; bases outside the gene matches: 4. CDR1 and CDR2 from the germline V gene are MNHEY and SMNVEV (reference sequence). As DNA, the CDR3 is TGTGCCAGCAGTTCCGGGACAGGGGTGAATTCACCCCTCCACTTT. The encoded protein is CASSSGTGVNSPLHF.

This rearrangement joins TRBV2 to TRBJ1-5; 10 nucleotides align to TRBD1. CDR3 size: 15 residues. Trimming at V came to 6 bases and at J to 4 bases, leaving 6 bases not matched to a gene. Germline CDR1 and CDR2: SNHLY and FYNNEI. The DNA for the CDR3 is TGTGCCAGCAGCCGACAGGGGGCAGAAAATCAGCCCCAGCATTTT. Its translation is CASSRQGAENQPQHF.

J is TRBJ1-3 and V is TRBV7-2; 9 nucleotides align to TRBD1. Per the germline V gene, CDR1 is SGHTA and CDR2 is FQGNSA. The trim removed 6 bases at V and 0 bases at J, leaving 9 bases unmatched. The CDR3 is 17 residues long. CDR3 coding DNA: TGTGCCAGCAGTCGCGGGACAGGGCATCGCTCTGGAAACACCATATATTTT. This encodes CASSRGTGHRSGNTIYF.